These T cell receptor beta chains were read from a single sample in a study of radiotherapy plus CTLA-4 blockade in lung cancer. Profiling relied on immunoSEQ multiplex PCR, and the TCRdb table lists in-frame clones only, not all of them. The data contain roughly 63,000 clones, around 74% of them singletons. The sequenced sample was peripheral blood, obtained from a patient treated with radiotherapy plus ipilimumab. These receptors all stem from a human donor with non-small cell lung cancer whose response to radiotherapy plus ipilimumab could not be evaluated. CDR3s include the opening cysteine and the closing phenylalanine or tryptophan. D genes are given only for firm matches. The size field is filled for only some rows; it gives once, few, many or a size class.

J gene: TRBJ2-2; V gene: TRBV13; clone size: NA; D gene: TRBD1; CDR3 length: 17; CDR3 protein: CASSSPPGQVNTGELFF; CDR3 DNA: TGTGCCAGCAGCTCACCACCGGGACAGGTGAACACCGGGGAGCTGTTTTTT
J gene: TRBJ2-7; V gene: TRBV28; clone size: NA; D gene: TRBD1; CDR3 length: 16; CDR3 protein: CASSQLGQEGTYEQYF; CDR3 DNA: TGTGCCAGCAGCCAACTCGGACAGGAAGGGACCTACGAGCAGTACTTC
J gene: TRBJ2-7; V gene: TRBV2; clone size: NA; D gene: NA; CDR3 length: 12; CDR3 protein: CASKDSPYEQYF; CDR3 DNA: TGTGCCAGCAAAGACAGTCCCTACGAGCAGTACTTC
J gene: TRBJ1-6; V gene: TRBV27; clone size: NA; D gene: NA; CDR3 length: 14; CDR3 protein: CASSPHRDGSPLHF; CDR3 DNA: TGTGCCAGCAGTCCACACAGGGATGGTTCACCCCTCCACTTT
J gene: TRBJ2-7; V gene: TRBV5-1; clone size: NA; D gene: NA; CDR3 length: 14; CDR3 protein: CASSMVGGSYEQYF; CDR3 DNA: TGCGCCAGCAGTATGGTAGGGGGATCCTACGAGCAGTACTTC
J gene: TRBJ2-3; V gene: TRBV7-2; clone size: NA; D gene: NA; CDR3 length: 14; CDR3 protein: CASSSDGGGDTQYF; CDR3 DNA: TGTGCCAGCAGCTCCGACGGAGGTGGGGATACGCAGTATTTT
J gene: TRBJ1-3; V gene: TRBV27; clone size: NA; D gene: NA; CDR3 length: 17; CDR3 protein: CASSFGGPTFSGNTIYF; CDR3 DNA: TGTGCCAGCAGTTTCGGGGGGCCGACCTTCTCTGGAAACACCATATATTTT
J gene: TRBJ2-5; V gene: TRBV5-5; clone size: NA; D gene: TRBD2; CDR3 length: 16; CDR3 protein: CASRPTSGGYQETQYF; CDR3 DNA: TGTGCCAGCAGGCCTACTAGCGGGGGCTACCAAGAGACCCAGTACTTC
J gene: TRBJ1-5; V gene: TRBV19; clone size: NA; D gene: TRBD1; CDR3 length: 13; CDR3 protein: CASSVDRDQPQHF; CDR3 DNA: TGTGCCAGTAGTGTCGACAGGGATCAGCCCCAGCATTTT
J gene: TRBJ2-7; V gene: TRBV7-9; clone size: NA; D gene: TRBD2; CDR3 length: 14; CDR3 protein: CASSAGGLASEQYF; CDR3 DNA: TGTGCCAGCAGCGCTGGTGGACTAGCGAGCGAGCAGTACTTC
J gene: TRBJ2-3; V gene: TRBV28; clone size: NA; D gene: TRBD2; CDR3 length: 20; CDR3 protein: CASSPLGDPRSGGGSYTQYF; CDR3 DNA: TGTGCCAGCAGTCCCCTCGGAGATCCACGGAGCGGGGGGGGATCGTATACGCAGTATTTT
J gene: TRBJ1-5; V gene: TRBV7-2; clone size: once; D gene: NA; CDR3 length: 16; CDR3 protein: CASSSPTGNSNQPQHF; CDR3 DNA: TGTGCCAGCAGCTCCCCGACAGGAAATAGCAATCAGCCCCAGCATTTT
J gene: TRBJ2-3; V gene: TRBV5-4; clone size: few; D gene: TRBD1; CDR3 length: 14; CDR3 protein: CASSLGTGTDTQYF; CDR3 DNA: TGTGCCAGCAGCTTGGGGACAGGGACAGATACGCAGTATTTT
J gene: TRBJ1-2; V gene: TRBV28; clone size: NA; D gene: TRBD1; CDR3 length: 14; CDR3 protein: CASKDTGGNYGYTF; CDR3 DNA: TGTGCCAGCAAAGACACAGGGGGTAACTATGGCTACACCTTC
J gene: TRBJ2-5; V gene: TRBV7-3; clone size: NA; D gene: TRBD2; CDR3 length: 14; CDR3 protein: CASSLAGGPETQYF; CDR3 DNA: TGTGCCAGCAGCCTAGCGGGGGGGCCTGAGACCCAGTACTTC
J gene: TRBJ2-1; V gene: TRBV27; clone size: many; D gene: NA; CDR3 length: 15; CDR3 protein: CASSLGQNTYNEQFF; CDR3 DNA: TGTGCCAGCAGTTTGGGGCAGAATACCTACAATGAGCAGTTCTTC
J gene: TRBJ1-6; V gene: TRBV9; clone size: once; D gene: NA; CDR3 length: 13; CDR3 protein: CASRGEGESPLHF; CDR3 DNA: TGTGCCAGCAGGGGGGAGGGAGAATCACCCCTCCACTTT
J gene: TRBJ1-1; V gene: TRBV9; clone size: NA; D gene: NA; CDR3 length: 13; CDR3 protein: CASSVMSGTEAFF; CDR3 DNA: TGTGCCAGCAGCGTAATGTCGGGGACTGAAGCTTTCTTT
J gene: TRBJ1-6; V gene: TRBV11-2; clone size: few; D gene: TRBD1; CDR3 length: 16; CDR3 protein: CASSLAQGHYNSPLHF; CDR3 DNA: TGTGCCAGCAGCTTAGCACAGGGGCATTATAATTCACCCCTCCACTTT
J gene: TRBJ2-7; V gene: TRBV14; clone size: NA; D gene: TRBD2; CDR3 length: 16; CDR3 protein: CASSRPGLAGTYEQYF; CDR3 DNA: TGTGCCAGCAGCCGGCCGGGGCTAGCGGGGACCTACGAGCAGTACTTC
J gene: TRBJ2-2; V gene: TRBV29-1; clone size: NA; D gene: NA; CDR3 length: 11; CDR3 protein: CSVARAGELFF; CDR3 DNA: TGCAGCGTTGCCCGAGCCGGGGAGCTGTTTTTT
J gene: TRBJ1-2; V gene: TRBV18; clone size: NA; D gene: NA; CDR3 length: 12; CDR3 protein: CASSTQGGGYTF; CDR3 DNA: TGTGCCAGCTCCACCCAGGGAGGTGGCTACACCTTC
J gene: TRBJ2-1; V gene: TRBV5-1; clone size: few; D gene: NA; CDR3 length: 13; CDR3 protein: CASSPGPGEGQFF; CDR3 DNA: TGCGCCAGCAGCCCTGGACCTGGAGAGGGGCAGTTCTTC
J gene: TRBJ1-1; V gene: TRBV2; clone size: NA; D gene: TRBD1; CDR3 length: 13; CDR3 protein: CASSNRGGTEAFF; CDR3 DNA: TGTGCCAGCAGTAACAGGGGCGGGACTGAAGCTTTCTTT
J gene: TRBJ2-5; V gene: TRBV29-1; clone size: NA; D gene: NA; CDR3 length: 13; CDR3 protein: CSVENRERETQYF; CDR3 DNA: TGCAGCGTTGAGAACAGGGAGAGGGAGACCCAGTACTTC
J gene: TRBJ1-3; V gene: TRBV4-3; clone size: NA; D gene: NA; CDR3 length: 14; CDR3 protein: CASSSRDSGNTIYF; CDR3 DNA: TGCGCCAGCAGCTCCCGGGATTCTGGAAACACCATATATTTT
J gene: TRBJ1-3; V gene: TRBV7-4; clone size: NA; D gene: NA; CDR3 length: 16; CDR3 protein: CASSLGALESGNTIYF; CDR3 DNA: TGTGCCAGCAGCTTAGGGGCTCTTGAGTCTGGAAACACCATATATTTT
J gene: TRBJ2-3; V gene: TRBV6-6; clone size: NA; D gene: NA; CDR3 length: 16; CDR3 protein: CASSFSSGHTTDTQYF; CDR3 DNA: TGTGCCAGCAGTTTTTCCTCGGGACATACCACAGATACGCAGTATTTT
J gene: TRBJ2-7; V gene: TRBV4-1; clone size: NA; D gene: TRBD1; CDR3 length: 15; CDR3 protein: CASSQETGFTYEQYF; CDR3 DNA: TGCGCCAGCAGCCAAGAGACAGGGTTTACCTACGAGCAGTACTTC
J gene: TRBJ1-1; V gene: TRBV14; clone size: NA; D gene: NA; CDR3 length: 13; CDR3 protein: CASSQFQNTEAFF; CDR3 DNA: TGTGCCAGCAGCCAATTTCAGAACACTGAAGCTTTCTTT
J gene: TRBJ2-1; V gene: TRBV5-1; clone size: NA; D gene: TRBD1; CDR3 length: 15; CDR3 protein: CASSLGGQSGNEQFF; CDR3 DNA: TGCGCCAGCAGCTTGGGGGGACAGTCCGGTAATGAGCAGTTCTTC
J gene: TRBJ2-3; V gene: TRBV9; clone size: few; D gene: TRBD2; CDR3 length: 15; CDR3 protein: CASSAIAGRTDTQYF; CDR3 DNA: TGTGCCAGCAGCGCCATAGCGGGACGCACAGATACGCAGTATTTT
J gene: TRBJ2-5; V gene: TRBV2; clone size: NA; D gene: NA; CDR3 length: 13; CDR3 protein: CASGGLLQETQYF; CDR3 DNA: TGTGCCAGCGGAGGACTACTTCAAGAGACCCAGTACTTC
J gene: TRBJ2-1; V gene: TRBV27; clone size: once; D gene: TRBD1; CDR3 length: 14; CDR3 protein: CASSPGQGLGEQFF; CDR3 DNA: TGTGCCAGCAGTCCGGGACAGGGACTGGGTGAGCAGTTCTTC
J gene: TRBJ2-5; V gene: TRBV29-1; clone size: NA; D gene: TRBD2; CDR3 length: 17; CDR3 protein: CSASPGTSGRGGETQYF; CDR3 DNA: TGCAGCGCGTCCCCAGGGACTAGCGGGAGGGGGGGGGAGACCCAGTACTTC
J gene: TRBJ2-5; V gene: TRBV18; clone size: NA; D gene: NA; CDR3 length: 15; CDR3 protein: CASSPQGGPRETQYF; CDR3 DNA: TGTGCCAGCTCACCACAGGGAGGTCCACGAGAGACCCAGTACTTC
J gene: TRBJ2-3; V gene: TRBV9; clone size: NA; D gene: NA; CDR3 length: 16; CDR3 protein: CASSVGLAGNTDTQYF; CDR3 DNA: TGTGCCAGCAGCGTAGGGCTAGCTGGGAATACAGATACGCAGTATTTT
J gene: TRBJ2-2; V gene: TRBV11-3; clone size: NA; D gene: TRBD2; CDR3 length: 16; CDR3 protein: CASSLVGGSFTGELFF; CDR3 DNA: TGTGCCAGCAGCTTAGTTGGCGGGAGCTTCACCGGGGAGCTGTTTTTT
J gene: TRBJ2-3; V gene: TRBV19; clone size: NA; D gene: TRBD1; CDR3 length: 17; CDR3 protein: CASSATNRGGGTDTQYF; CDR3 DNA: TGTGCCAGTAGTGCTACCAACAGGGGTGGTGGCACAGATACGCAGTATTTT
J gene: TRBJ2-7; V gene: TRBV6-1; clone size: NA; D gene: TRBD2; CDR3 length: 16; CDR3 protein: CASSEGAGRGTYEQYF; CDR3 DNA: TGTGCCAGCAGTGAAGGCGCAGGGAGGGGAACCTACGAGCAGTACTTC